This T cell receptor beta chain stems from a study of radiotherapy plus CTLA-4 blockade in lung cancer. Note on this clone: Its antigen is unknown.

J was trimmed by 3 bases and V by 6 bases; bases with no gene match: 6. CDR3 length: 15 residues. Germline loops: CDR1 MNHNY, CDR2 SVGAGI (reference sequence). TCRdb's copy holds only in-frame clones and misses some; the assay was immunoSEQ multiplex PCR. The table shows roughly 90,000 clones, with around 83% occurring only once. Findings and caveats of the study: Radiotherapy with ipilimumab was followed by blood expansion of tumor-derived clones.

Sequenced here: peripheral blood, sampled from a patient treated with radiotherapy plus ipilimumab. This sequence originates from a human donor with non-small cell lung cancer that progressed on radiotherapy plus ipilimumab. The chain has TRBV6-6 and TRBJ1-3; TRBD1 matches at 9 bases. This CDR3 reads CASRPTGQGGNTIYF. CDR3 in DNA: TGTGCCAGCAGGCCCACGGGACAGGGTGGAAACACCATATATTTT.